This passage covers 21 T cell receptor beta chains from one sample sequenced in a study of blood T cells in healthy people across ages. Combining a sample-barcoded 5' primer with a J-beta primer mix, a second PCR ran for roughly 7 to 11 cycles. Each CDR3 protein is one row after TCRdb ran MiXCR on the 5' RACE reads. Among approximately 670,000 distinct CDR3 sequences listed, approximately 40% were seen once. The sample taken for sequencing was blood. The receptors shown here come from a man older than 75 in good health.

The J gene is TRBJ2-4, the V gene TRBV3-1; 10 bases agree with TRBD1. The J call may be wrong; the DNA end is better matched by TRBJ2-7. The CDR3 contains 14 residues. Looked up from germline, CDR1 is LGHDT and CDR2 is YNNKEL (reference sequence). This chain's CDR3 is CASSRTGGHLEQYF. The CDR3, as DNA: TGTGCCAGCAGCCGGACAGGGGGACATCTCGAGCAGTACTTC.

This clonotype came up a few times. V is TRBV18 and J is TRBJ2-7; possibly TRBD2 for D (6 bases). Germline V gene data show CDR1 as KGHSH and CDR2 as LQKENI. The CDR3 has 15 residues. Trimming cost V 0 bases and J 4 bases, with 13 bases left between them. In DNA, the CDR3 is TGTGCCAGCTCACCACCCGGAGGGAGGTCTTACGAGCAGTACTTC. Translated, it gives CASSPPGGRSYEQYF.

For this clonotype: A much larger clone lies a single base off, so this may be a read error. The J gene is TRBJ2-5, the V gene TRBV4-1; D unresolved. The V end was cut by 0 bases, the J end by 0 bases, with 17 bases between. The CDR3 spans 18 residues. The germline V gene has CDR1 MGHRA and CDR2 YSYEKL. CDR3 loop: CASSQDPSRPVYQETQYF. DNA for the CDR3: TGCGCCAGCAGCCAAGATCCCTCCAGACCAGTTTACCAAGAGACCCAGTACTTC.

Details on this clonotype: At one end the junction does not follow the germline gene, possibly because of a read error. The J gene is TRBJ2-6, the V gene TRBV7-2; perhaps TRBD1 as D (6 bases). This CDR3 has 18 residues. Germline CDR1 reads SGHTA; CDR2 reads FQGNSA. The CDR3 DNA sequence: TGTGCCAGCAGCTCATCCGGGACACGCCTCTCTGAGGCCAACGTCCTGACTTTC. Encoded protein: CASSSSGTRLSEANVLTF. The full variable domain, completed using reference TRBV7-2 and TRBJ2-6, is GAGVSQSPSNKVTEKGKDVELRCDPISGHTALYWYRQSLGQGLEFLIYFQGNSAPDKSGLPSDRFSAERTGGSVSTLTIQRTQQEDSAVYLCASSSSGTRLSEANVLTFGAGSRLTVL.

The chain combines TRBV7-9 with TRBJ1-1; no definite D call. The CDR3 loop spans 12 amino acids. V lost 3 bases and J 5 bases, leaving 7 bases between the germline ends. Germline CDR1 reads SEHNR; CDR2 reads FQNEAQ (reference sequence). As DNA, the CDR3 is TGTGCCAGCAGCTTTCAAGAGACTGAAGCTTTCTTT. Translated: CASSFQETEAFF. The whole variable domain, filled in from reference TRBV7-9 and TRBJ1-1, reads DTGVSQNPRHKITKRGQNVTFRCDPISEHNRLYWYRQTLGQGPEFLTYFQNEAQLEKSRLLSDRFSAERPKGSFSTLEIQRTEQGDSAMYLCASSFQETEAFFGQGTRLTVV.

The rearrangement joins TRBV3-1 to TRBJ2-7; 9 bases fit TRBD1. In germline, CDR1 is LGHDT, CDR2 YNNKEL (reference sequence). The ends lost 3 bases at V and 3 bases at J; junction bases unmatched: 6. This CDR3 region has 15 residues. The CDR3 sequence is CASSHSGTGFYEQYF. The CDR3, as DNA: TGTGCCAGCAGCCACTCCGGGACAGGGTTCTACGAGCAGTACTTC.

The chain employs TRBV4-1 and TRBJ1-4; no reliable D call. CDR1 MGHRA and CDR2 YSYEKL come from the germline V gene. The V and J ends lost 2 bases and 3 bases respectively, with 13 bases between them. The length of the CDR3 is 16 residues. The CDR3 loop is CASSQLFTDSNEKLFF. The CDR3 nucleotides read TGCGCCAGCAGCCAACTATTCACAGACTCTAATGAAAAACTGTTTTTT.

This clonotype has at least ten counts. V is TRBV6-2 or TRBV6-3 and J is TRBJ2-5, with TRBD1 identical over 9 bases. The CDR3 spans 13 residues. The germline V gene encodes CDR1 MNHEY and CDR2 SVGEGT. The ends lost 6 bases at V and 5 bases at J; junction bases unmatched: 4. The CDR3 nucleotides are TGTGCCAGCAGAACGACAGGGGGGGAGACCCAGTACTTC. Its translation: CASRTTGGETQYF.

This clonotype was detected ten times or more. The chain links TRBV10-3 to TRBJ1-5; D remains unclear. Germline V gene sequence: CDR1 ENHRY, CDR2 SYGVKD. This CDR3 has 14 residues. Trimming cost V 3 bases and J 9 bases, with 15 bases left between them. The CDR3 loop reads CAISESPGSLPQHF. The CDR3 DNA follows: TGTGCCATCAGTGAATCGCCAGGCAGTCTGCCCCAGCATTTT.

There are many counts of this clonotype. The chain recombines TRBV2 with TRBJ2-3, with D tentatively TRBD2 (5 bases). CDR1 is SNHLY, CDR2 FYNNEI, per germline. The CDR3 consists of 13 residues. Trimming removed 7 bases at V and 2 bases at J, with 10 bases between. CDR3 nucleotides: TGTGCCAGCATACGGGAAATCACAGATACGCAGTATTTT. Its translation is CASIREITDTQYF.

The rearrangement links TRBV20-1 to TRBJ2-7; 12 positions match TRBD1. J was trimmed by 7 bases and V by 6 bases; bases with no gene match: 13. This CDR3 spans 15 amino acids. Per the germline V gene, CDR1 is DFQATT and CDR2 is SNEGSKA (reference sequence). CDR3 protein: CSARNPGQGAREQYF. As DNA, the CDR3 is TGCAGTGCCAGGAACCCGGGACAGGGGGCTAGGGAGCAGTACTTC.

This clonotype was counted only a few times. The CDR3 protein is CASSQEQGPYNEQFF. CDR3 coding DNA: TGTGCCAGCAGCCAAGAACAGGGCCCCTACAATGAGCAGTTCTTC. The rearrangement uses TRBV4-2 and TRBJ2-1, with D perhaps matching TRBD1 (6 bases). The CDR3 is made up of 15 amino acids. Germline assignment: CDR1 LGHNA and CDR2 YNFKEQ. With 0 bases removed from V and 2 bases from J, the gap between germline ends came to 8 bases.

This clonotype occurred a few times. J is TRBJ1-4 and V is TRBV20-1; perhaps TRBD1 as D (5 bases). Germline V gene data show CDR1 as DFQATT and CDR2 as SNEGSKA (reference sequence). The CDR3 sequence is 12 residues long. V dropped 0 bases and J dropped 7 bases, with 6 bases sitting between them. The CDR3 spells CSAREGGEKLFF. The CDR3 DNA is TGCAGTGCTAGAGAGGGGGGTGAAAAACTGTTTTTT.

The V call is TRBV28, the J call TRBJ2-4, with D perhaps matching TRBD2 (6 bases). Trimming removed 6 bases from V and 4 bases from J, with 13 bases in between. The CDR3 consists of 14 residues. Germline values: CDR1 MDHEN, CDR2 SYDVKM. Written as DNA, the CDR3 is TGTGCCAGCAGAGTGCTAGGGACTAAAAACATTCAGTACTTC. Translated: CASRVLGTKNIQYF.

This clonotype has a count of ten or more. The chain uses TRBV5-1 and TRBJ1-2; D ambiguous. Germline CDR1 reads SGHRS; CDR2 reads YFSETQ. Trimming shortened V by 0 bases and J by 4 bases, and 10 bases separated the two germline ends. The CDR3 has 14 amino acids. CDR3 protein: CASSLAGGVYGYTF. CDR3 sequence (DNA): TGCGCCAGCAGCTTGGCCGGCGGGGTCTATGGCTACACCTTC.

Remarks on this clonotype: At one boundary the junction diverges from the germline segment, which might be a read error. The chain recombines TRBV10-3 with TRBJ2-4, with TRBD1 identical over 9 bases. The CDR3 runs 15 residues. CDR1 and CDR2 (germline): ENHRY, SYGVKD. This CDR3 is CAVSPGQGTKNIQYF. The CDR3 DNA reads TGTGCCGTCAGTCCGGGACAGGGAACCAAAAACATTCAGTACTTC.

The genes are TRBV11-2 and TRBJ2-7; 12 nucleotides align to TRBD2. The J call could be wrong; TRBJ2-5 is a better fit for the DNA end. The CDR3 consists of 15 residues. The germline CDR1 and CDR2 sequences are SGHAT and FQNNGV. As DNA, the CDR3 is TGTGCCAGCAGCTCGACTAGCGGGAGATGGGAGACCCAGTACTTC. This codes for CASSSTSGRWETQYF.

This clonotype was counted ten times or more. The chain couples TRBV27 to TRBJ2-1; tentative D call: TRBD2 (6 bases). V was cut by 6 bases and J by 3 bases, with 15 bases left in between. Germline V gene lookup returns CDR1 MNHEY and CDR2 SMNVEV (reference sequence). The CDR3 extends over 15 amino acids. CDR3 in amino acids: CASSWRAGNYNEQFF. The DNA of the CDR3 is TGTGCCAGCAGCTGGAGGGCAGGCAACTACAATGAGCAGTTCTTC.

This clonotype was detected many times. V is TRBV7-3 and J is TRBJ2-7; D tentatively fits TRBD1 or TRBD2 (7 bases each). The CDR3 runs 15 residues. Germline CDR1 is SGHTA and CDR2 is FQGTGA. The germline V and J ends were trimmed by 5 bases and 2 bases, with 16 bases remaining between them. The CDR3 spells CASSPQGTIPYEQYF. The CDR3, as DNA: TGTGCCAGCAGCCCACAGGGGACTATCCCCTACGAGCAGTACTTC.

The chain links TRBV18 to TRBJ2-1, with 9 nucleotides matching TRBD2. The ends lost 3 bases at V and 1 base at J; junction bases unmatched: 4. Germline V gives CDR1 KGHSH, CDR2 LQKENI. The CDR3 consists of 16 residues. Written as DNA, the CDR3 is TGTGCCAGCTCACCGGGTAGCGGGAGATCCTACAATGAGCAGTTCTTC. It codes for CASSPGSGRSYNEQFF.

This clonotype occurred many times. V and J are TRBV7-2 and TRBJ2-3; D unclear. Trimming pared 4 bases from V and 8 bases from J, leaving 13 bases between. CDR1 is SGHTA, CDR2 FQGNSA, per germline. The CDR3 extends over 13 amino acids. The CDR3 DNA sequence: TGTGCCAGCAGCTCATCCGGGCAGGTTACGCAGTATTTT. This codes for CASSSSGQVTQYF.